This TCR beta chain was sequenced for a study of spatial heterogeneity in lung cancer. Turning to the study itself: Beta-chain sequences consistently outnumbered alpha-chain sequences in detection. General study results and limits: More often at tumor resection than at routine follow-up, ubiquitous expanded tumor TCRs were detected in the blood.

This clonotype was detected only a few times. What it binds is not known. Unique molecular identifiers tagged every individual TCR cDNA molecule. TCRdb redid the calling of the 5' RACE reads with MiXCR, one entry per CDR3 protein. Among about 7,800 distinct CDR3 sequences listed, 6.5% to 9.5% were seen once. The CDR3 length is 14 residues. The V segment lost 5 bases and the J segment 6 bases; nucleotides outside the gene matches: 1. Germline V gives CDR1 SGHTA, CDR2 FQGNSA. The time point denotes: sample taken at primary tumor resection. Donation came from some 72 patients with untreated early-stage non-small cell lung cancer.

This TCR was recovered from a male donor with early-stage non-small cell lung cancer. The chain uses TRBV7-2 and TRBJ2-3; 14 nucleotides align to TRBD2. The sequenced sample was PBMCs, obtained at surgery. In DNA form, the CDR3 reads TGTGCCAGCAGCCGGACTAGCGGGAGGGATACGCAGTATTTT. Encoded protein: CASSRTSGRDTQYF.